Included here is one T cell receptor beta chain sequence, with context. Germline V lookup: CDR1 MNHEY, CDR2 SVGAGI. The CDR3 spans 15 residues. V lost 8 bases, J lost 7 bases, and 13 bases stayed unmatched. Method: immunoSEQ multiplex PCR; TCRdb's copy keeps in-frame clones and lacks some. The sample lists fewer than 50,000 clones, over 65% seen once, with 10% to 15% in the top ten. This entry comes from a study of blood T cell repertoires in COVID-19. This rearrangement joins TRBV6-5 to TRBJ1-4, with TRBD1 matching 7 bases. This clonotype was obtained from a human donor in a cohort sampled during active COVID-19. Specimen: peripheral blood. CDR3 nucleotide sequence: TGTGCCAGCGGCACCTCAACAGGGGTATCTGAAAAACTGTTTTTT. Residues: CASGTSTGVSEKLFF.